Given below is one T cell receptor (beta chain) in context. The antigen remains unidentified. This sample was included in a study of cytomegalovirus exposure and HLA in healthy donors. Study observations and caveats: Earlier analysis yielded a pattern in which most TCR beta V segments were productive about 90% or about 30% of the time. An analysis was carried out at a later point. It showed that HLA-associated TCR beta chains were more clonally expanded than equally common non-associated chains.

There were likely unrecorded immune exposures, though donors were nominally healthy when sampled. Germline V gene sequence: CDR1 SGHTA, CDR2 FQGNSA. V dropped 1 base and J dropped 6 bases, with 14 bases sitting between them. The CDR3 runs 15 residues. The primer mix had 60 Vbeta and 13 Jbeta primers. Profiled with immunoSEQ multiplex PCR; TCRdb holds only in-frame clones, not every one. The repertoire holds around 190,000 clones, with around 77% as singletons. This chain connects TRBV7-2 to TRBJ2-3, with D possibly matching TRBD2 (5 bases). The sequencing sample was made of PBMCs. The receptor's source is a man between 60 and 75 years old in good health and CMV-seronegative. CDR3: CASSLGRGGTDTQYF. The CDR3 nucleotides read TGTGCCAGCAGCTTAGGTCGGGGTGGTACGGATACGCAGTATTTT. Together with reference TRBV7-2 and TRBJ2-3, the CDR3 gives the full variable domain: GAGVSQSPSNKVTEKGKDVELRCDPISGHTALYWYRQSLGQGLEFLIYFQGNSAPDKSGLPSDRFSAERTGGSVSTLTIQRTQQEDSAVYLCASSLGRGGTDTQYFGPGTRLTVL.